This T cell receptor (beta chain) was obtained from a study of cytomegalovirus exposure and HLA in healthy donors. Primers included in the PCR were 60 Vbeta and 13 Jbeta primers. Libraries were prepared by immunoSEQ multiplex PCR; TCRdb keeps only in-frame clonotypes and omits some of them. Found here are about 110,000 clones, approximately 73% of them singletons; the top ten hold 7.8%. V gave up 4 bases and J gave up 2 bases, with 11 bases separating them. CDR1 and CDR2 from the germline V gene are MDHEN and SYDVKM. The CDR3 runs to 14 residues. Sequenced input: PBMCs. The V gene is TRBV28, the J gene TRBJ1-1, with a weak D call TRBD1 (6 bases). The clonotype comes from a man aged 25-45 years in good health and CMV-seronegative. This CDR3 is CASSSQQGNTEAFF. Here the CDR3 DNA reads TGTGCCAGCAGTTCCCAACAGGGCAACACTGAAGCTTTCTTT.